The source of this T cell receptor (beta chain) is a study of vaccination and CD4 T cells after COVID-19. The wider study: Cells received overlapping spike peptides from SARS-CoV-2, HCoV-NL63, HCoV-OC43 and HCoV-229E as stimulation.

Treatment indicated: roughly 11-day PBMC culture with coronavirus spike peptide pools or control peptides (ViraFEST assay). With regard to this clonotype: Antigen unknown.

Oncomine TCR Beta short-read sequencing was applied to DNA from cultured CD4+ T cells. TCRdb re-called the PCR reads with MiXCR, one entry per CDR3 protein. The sample shows 13,000 to 15,000 distinct CDR3 sequences, roughly a third of them seen only once. The clonotype was recovered from a human donor who had recovered from COVID-19. Sequenced material: CD4+ T cells from blood, cultured in vitro, taken after SARS-CoV-2 vaccination.

The CDR3 protein is CASSKPTGAYSNQPQHF. DNA for the CDR3: TGTGCCAGCAGTAAGCCGACAGGGGCTTATAGCAATCAGCCCCAGCATTTT. The V call is TRBV6-1, the J call TRBJ1-5; 8 bases line up with TRBD1. This CDR3 is built from 17 residues. Germline trimming cut 5 bases from V and 0 bases from J; bases unmatched to any gene: 9. Per germline, CDR1 MNHNS and CDR2 SASEGT.